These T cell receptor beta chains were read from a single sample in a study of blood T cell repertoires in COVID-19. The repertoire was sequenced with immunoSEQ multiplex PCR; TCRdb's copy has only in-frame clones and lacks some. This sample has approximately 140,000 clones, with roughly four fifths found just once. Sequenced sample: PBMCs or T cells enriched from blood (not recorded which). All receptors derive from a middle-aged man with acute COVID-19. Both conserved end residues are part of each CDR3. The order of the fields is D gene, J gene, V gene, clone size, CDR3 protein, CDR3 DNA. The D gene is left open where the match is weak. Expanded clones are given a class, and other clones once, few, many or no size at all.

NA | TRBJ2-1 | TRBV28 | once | CASSFGVWRANEQFF | TGTGCCAGCAGTTTCGGGGTGTGGCGGGCAAATGAGCAGTTCTTC
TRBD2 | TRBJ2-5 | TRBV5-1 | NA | CASSPGGGGEETQYF | TGCGCCAGCAGCCCCGGCGGCGGGGGGGAAGAGACCCAGTACTTC
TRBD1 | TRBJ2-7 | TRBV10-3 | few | CAIGQGANEQYF | TGTGCCATCGGACAGGGAGCAAACGAGCAGTACTTC
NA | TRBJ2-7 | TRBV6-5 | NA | CASSVNRDMFGQYF | TGTGCCAGCAGCGTCAACCGGGACATGTTTGGGCAGTACTTC
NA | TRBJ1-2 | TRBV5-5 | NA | CASSYERGYTF | TGTGCCAGCAGCTACGAACGGGGCTACACCTTC
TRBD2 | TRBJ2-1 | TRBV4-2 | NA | CASSPGLARGEQFF | TGTGCCAGCAGCCCCGGACTAGCTAGGGGTGAGCAGTTCTTC
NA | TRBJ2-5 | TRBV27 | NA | CASSLSRQETQYF | TGTGCCAGCAGTTTATCGAGGCAAGAGACCCAGTACTTC
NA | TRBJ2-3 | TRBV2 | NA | CARRSPTDTQYF | TGTGCCAGGAGGTCCCCCACAGATACGCAGTATTTT
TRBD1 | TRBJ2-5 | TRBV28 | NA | CASTQRPGTGFQETQYF | TGTGCCAGCACTCAACGTCCCGGGACAGGGTTCCAAGAGACCCAGTACTTC
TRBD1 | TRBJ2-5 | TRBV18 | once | CASSPWTGEGETQYF | TGTGCCAGCTCACCATGGACAGGAGAGGGGGAGACCCAGTACTTC
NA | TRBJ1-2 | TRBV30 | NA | CACPRGVGYTF | TGTGCCTGCCCCCGGGGGGTCGGCTACACCTTC
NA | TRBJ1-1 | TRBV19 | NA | CASSISTDTEAFF | TGTGCCAGTAGTATCTCGACTGACACTGAAGCTTTCTTT
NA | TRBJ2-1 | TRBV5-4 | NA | CASSLRGLNEQFF | TGTGCCAGCAGCCTCCGAGGACTTAATGAGCAGTTCTTC
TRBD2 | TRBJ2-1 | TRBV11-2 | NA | CASRRLAGGNEQFF | TGTGCCAGCAGACGACTAGCCGGGGGGAATGAGCAGTTCTTC
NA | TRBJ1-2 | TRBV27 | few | CASSLGGIPTGYTF | TGTGCCAGCAGTTTAGGAGGGATCCCAACTGGCTACACCTTC
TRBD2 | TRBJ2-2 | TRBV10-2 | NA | CASSWDSGAPGTGELFF | TGCGCCAGCAGCTGGGATAGCGGGGCCCCGGGCACCGGGGAGCTGTTTTTT
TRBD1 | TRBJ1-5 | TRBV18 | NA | CASSPGTGVDQPQHF | TGTGCCAGCTCACCCGGGACAGGGGTTGATCAGCCCCAGCATTTT
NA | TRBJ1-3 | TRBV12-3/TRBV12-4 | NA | CASSPRGENTIYF | TGTGCCAGCAGTCCCAGGGGAGAAAACACCATATATTTT
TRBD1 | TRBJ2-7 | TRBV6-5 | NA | CASSYSIGGATYEQYF | TGTGCCAGCAGTTACTCGATAGGGGGCGCAACCTACGAGCAGTACTTC
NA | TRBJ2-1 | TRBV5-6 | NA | CASSLLRSEQFF | TGTGCCAGCAGCTTGCTCCGGAGTGAGCAGTTCTTC
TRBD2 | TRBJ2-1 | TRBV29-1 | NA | CSVDAGLAGGYNEQFF | TGCAGCGTTGATGCTGGACTAGCGGGAGGCTACAATGAGCAGTTCTTC
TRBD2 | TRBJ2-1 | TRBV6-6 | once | CASSFDGGANEQFF | TGTGCCAGCAGTTTCGACGGGGGGGCGAATGAGCAGTTCTTC
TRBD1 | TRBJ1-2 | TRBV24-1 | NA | CATSDPRTGGVYGYTF | TGTGCCACCAGTGATCCTCGGACAGGGGGTGTCTATGGCTACACCTTC
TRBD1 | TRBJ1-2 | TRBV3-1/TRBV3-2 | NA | CASSQDPGGMHGYTF | TGTGCCAGCAGCCAAGATCCAGGGGGCATGCATGGCTACACCTTC
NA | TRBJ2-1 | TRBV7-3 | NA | CASSSQTYSQRKDEQFF | TGTGCCAGCAGCTCGCAGACCTACAGCCAACGGAAGGATGAGCAGTTCTTC
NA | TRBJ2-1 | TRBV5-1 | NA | CASSSPSGGSGNEQFF | TGCGCCAGCAGCTCGCCTTCGGGGGGCTCGGGCAATGAGCAGTTCTTC
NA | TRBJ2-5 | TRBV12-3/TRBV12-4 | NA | CASTSGFQETQYF | TGTGCCAGCACGAGTGGTTTCCAAGAGACCCAGTACTTC
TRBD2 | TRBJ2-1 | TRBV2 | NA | CASSEGGLAGSSYNEQFF | TGTGCCAGCAGTGAAGGGGGGCTAGCGGGGAGCTCCTACAATGAGCAGTTCTTC
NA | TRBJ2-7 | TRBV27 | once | CASSLGAGGNGEQYF | TGTGCCAGCAGTTTAGGGGCCGGGGGTAATGGCGAGCAGTACTTC
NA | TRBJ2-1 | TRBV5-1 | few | CASSFSLAGENEQFF | TGCGCCAGCAGCTTTTCTTTGGCAGGGGAGAATGAGCAGTTCTTC
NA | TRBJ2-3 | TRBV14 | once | CASSANLGLSTDTQYF | TGTGCCAGCAGCGCAAACCTAGGCCTGAGCACAGATACGCAGTATTTT
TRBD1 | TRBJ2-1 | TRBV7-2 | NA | CASLWTGGVFSSYNEQFF | TGTGCCAGCTTATGGACAGGGGGTGTATTTTCCTCCTACAATGAGCAGTTCTTC
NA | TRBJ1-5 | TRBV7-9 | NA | CASSLDRQPQHF | TGTGCCAGCAGCTTAGATCGTCAGCCCCAGCATTTT